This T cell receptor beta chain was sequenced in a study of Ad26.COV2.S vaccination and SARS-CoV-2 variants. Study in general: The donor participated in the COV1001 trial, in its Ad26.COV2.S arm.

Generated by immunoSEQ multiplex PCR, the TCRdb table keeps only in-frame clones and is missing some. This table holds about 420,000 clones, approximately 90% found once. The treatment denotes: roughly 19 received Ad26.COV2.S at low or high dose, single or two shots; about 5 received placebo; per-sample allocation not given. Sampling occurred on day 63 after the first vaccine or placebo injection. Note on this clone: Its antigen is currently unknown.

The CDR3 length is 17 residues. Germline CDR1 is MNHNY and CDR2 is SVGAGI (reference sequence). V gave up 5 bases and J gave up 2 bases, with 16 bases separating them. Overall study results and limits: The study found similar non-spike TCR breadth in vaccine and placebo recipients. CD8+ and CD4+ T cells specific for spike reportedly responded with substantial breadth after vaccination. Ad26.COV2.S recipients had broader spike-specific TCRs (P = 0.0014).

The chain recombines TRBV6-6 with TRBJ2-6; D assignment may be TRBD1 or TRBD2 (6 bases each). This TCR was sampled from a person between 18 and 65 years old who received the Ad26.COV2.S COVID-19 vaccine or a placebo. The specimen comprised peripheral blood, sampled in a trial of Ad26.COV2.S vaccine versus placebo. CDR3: CASSPVGGSTGANVLTF. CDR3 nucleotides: TGTGCCAGCAGTCCCGTAGGGGGGAGTACTGGGGCCAACGTCCTGACTTTC.